This record concerns one TCR beta chain sequence. This specimen comes from a study of cytomegalovirus exposure and HLA in healthy donors. Background on the study: A preliminary data release comprised tens of millions of unique TCRs obtained from HLA-typed donors.

60 Vbeta and 13 Jbeta primers were used in PCR. Sequenced by immunoSEQ multiplex PCR; TCRdb stores in-frame clones only, minus some. Of under 150,000 clones listed, 55% to 75% were seen once; the top ten hold about 3%. This CDR3 comprises 13 residues. CDR1 is SGHDT and CDR2 is YYEEEE in the germline V gene. The V end lost 0 bases, the J end lost 6 bases, and 9 bases lay between the germline ends. The sequence came from a human donor in good health. What was sequenced was PBMCs. The chain uses TRBV5-6 and TRBJ1-2; tentative D call: TRBD1 (5 bases). In DNA form, the CDR3 reads TGTGCCAGCAGCTTGGGGGGCAACGATGGCTACACCTTC. It yields the protein CASSLGGNDGYTF.